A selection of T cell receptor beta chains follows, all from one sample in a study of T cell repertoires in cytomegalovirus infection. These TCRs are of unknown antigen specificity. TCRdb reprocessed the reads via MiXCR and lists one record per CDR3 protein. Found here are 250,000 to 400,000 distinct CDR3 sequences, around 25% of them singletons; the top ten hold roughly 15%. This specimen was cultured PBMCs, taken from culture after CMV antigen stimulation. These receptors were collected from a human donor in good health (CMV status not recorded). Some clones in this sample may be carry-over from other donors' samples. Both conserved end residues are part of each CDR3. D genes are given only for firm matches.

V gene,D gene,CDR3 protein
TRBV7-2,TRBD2,CASSLGRAGGRETQYF
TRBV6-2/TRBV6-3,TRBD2,CASVRSLAEHEQFF
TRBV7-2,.,CASSLVFTEKQFF
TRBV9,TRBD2,CASSVDSGKGNEQFF
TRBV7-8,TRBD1,CASSLAGTGVETQYF
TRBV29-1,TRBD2,CSVEELAGGVYNEQFF
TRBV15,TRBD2,CATSRGREGGVNEQFF
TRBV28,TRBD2,CASTTRGSGIQETQYF
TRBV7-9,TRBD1,CASGRGQGAPDTQYF
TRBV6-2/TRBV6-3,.,CASSRLQSSYNEQFF
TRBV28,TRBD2,CASRLAGASSYEQYF
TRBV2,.,CASSVLQVRNQPQHF
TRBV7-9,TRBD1,CASSLGATGGNTEAFF
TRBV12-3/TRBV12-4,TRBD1,CASSFRRQGVAPNYGYTF
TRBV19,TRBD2,CAPVSGMETQYF
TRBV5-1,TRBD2,CASSAGTSGETQYF